This is a list of T cell receptor beta chains from one sample in a study of blood T cell repertoires in COVID-19. The protocol was immunoSEQ multiplex PCR, while the TCRdb copy is restricted to in-frame clones and leaves out a portion. The sample lists approximately 240,000 clones, about 86% occurring once. Specimen: PBMCs or T cells enriched from blood (not recorded which). The receptors derive from a woman aged 35 to 49 with acute COVID-19. Both conserved end residues are part of each CDR3. The order of the fields is clone size, J gene, V gene, D gene, CDR3 protein, CDR3 DNA. D genes are given only for firm matches. Size values are once, few and many counts, or a class for expanded clones, and some rows have none.

clone size: NA; J gene: TRBJ2-2; V gene: TRBV3-1/TRBV3-2; D gene: NA; CDR3 protein: CASSRPQGHLNTGELFF; CDR3 DNA: TGTGCCAGCAGCCGACCCCAGGGCCATTTGAACACCGGGGAGCTGTTTTTT
clone size: NA; J gene: TRBJ1-6; V gene: TRBV6-5; D gene: NA; CDR3 protein: CATRQSSYNSPLHF; CDR3 DNA: TGTGCCACCCGACAGAGCTCCTATAATTCACCCCTCCACTTT
clone size: NA; J gene: TRBJ2-5; V gene: TRBV6-1; D gene: NA; CDR3 protein: CASSEDRGSVETQYF; CDR3 DNA: TGTGCCAGCAGTGAAGATAGGGGGTCGGTGGAGACCCAGTACTTC
clone size: NA; J gene: TRBJ2-1; V gene: TRBV6-5; D gene: NA; CDR3 protein: CASSSGSSYNEQFF; CDR3 DNA: TGTGCCAGCAGTAGCGGAAGCTCCTACAATGAGCAGTTCTTC
clone size: NA; J gene: TRBJ2-1; V gene: TRBV19; D gene: NA; CDR3 protein: CASSNQGIEQFF; CDR3 DNA: TGTGCCAGTAGCAACCAGGGGATTGAGCAGTTCTTC
clone size: NA; J gene: TRBJ1-1; V gene: TRBV30; D gene: NA; CDR3 protein: CAWIPGHLNTEAFF; CDR3 DNA: TGTGCCTGGATCCCGGGACACCTGAACACTGAAGCTTTCTTT
clone size: NA; J gene: TRBJ2-5; V gene: TRBV7-2; D gene: TRBD1; CDR3 protein: CASSLDRGWETQYF; CDR3 DNA: TGTGCCAGCAGCTTAGACAGGGGATGGGAGACCCAGTACTTC
clone size: NA; J gene: TRBJ2-1; V gene: TRBV5-1; D gene: NA; CDR3 protein: CASSPETQGREQFF; CDR3 DNA: TGCGCCAGCAGCCCCGAAACACAGGGGAGGGAGCAGTTCTTC
clone size: NA; J gene: TRBJ2-1; V gene: TRBV11-2; D gene: TRBD2; CDR3 protein: CASSYRGTSGGLRRNEQFF; CDR3 DNA: TGTGCCAGCAGCTACAGGGGGACTAGCGGGGGACTTCGGAGGAATGAGCAGTTCTTC
clone size: NA; J gene: TRBJ2-5; V gene: TRBV12-3/TRBV12-4; D gene: NA; CDR3 protein: CASSSQTKETQYF; CDR3 DNA: TGTGCCAGCAGTTCACAGACTAAAGAGACCCAGTACTTC
clone size: few; J gene: TRBJ2-7; V gene: TRBV11-2; D gene: TRBD2; CDR3 protein: CASSLALAGAPEQYF; CDR3 DNA: TGTGCCAGCAGCTTAGCCCTAGCGGGGGCCCCCGAGCAGTACTTC
clone size: NA; J gene: TRBJ2-1; V gene: TRBV19; D gene: NA; CDR3 protein: CASSEQVNEQFF; CDR3 DNA: TGTGCCAGTAGTGAGCAGGTTAATGAGCAGTTCTTC
clone size: NA; J gene: TRBJ2-3; V gene: TRBV27; D gene: TRBD2; CDR3 protein: CASSLFGLAGGPDSTDTQYF; CDR3 DNA: TGTGCCAGCAGTTTATTCGGCCTAGCGGGAGGGCCTGATAGCACAGATACGCAGTATTTT
clone size: once; J gene: TRBJ1-5; V gene: TRBV28; D gene: TRBD1; CDR3 protein: CASSQTGTYDNQPQHF; CDR3 DNA: TGTGCCAGCAGTCAGACAGGGACATATGACAATCAGCCCCAGCATTTT
clone size: few; J gene: TRBJ1-4; V gene: TRBV5-1; D gene: NA; CDR3 protein: CASSLGADTPLGSGTNEKLFF; CDR3 DNA: TGCGCCAGCAGCTTGGGCGCGGACACACCTTTGGGGTCAGGAACTAATGAAAAACTGTTTTTT
clone size: once; J gene: TRBJ1-1; V gene: TRBV7-8; D gene: TRBD1; CDR3 protein: CASSSAQGMAEAFF; CDR3 DNA: TGTGCCAGCAGTTCCGCACAGGGGATGGCTGAAGCTTTCTTT
clone size: NA; J gene: TRBJ2-5; V gene: TRBV19; D gene: TRBD2; CDR3 protein: CASSERAGARETQYF; CDR3 DNA: TGTGCCAGTAGTGAGAGGGCGGGAGCGAGGGAGACCCAGTACTTC
clone size: once; J gene: TRBJ1-1; V gene: TRBV7-3; D gene: NA; CDR3 protein: CASSTQGDTEAFF; CDR3 DNA: TGTGCCAGCAGTACTCAGGGTGACACTGAAGCTTTCTTT
clone size: NA; J gene: TRBJ2-1; V gene: TRBV30; D gene: NA; CDR3 protein: CAWRTRSGAPYNEQFF; CDR3 DNA: TGTGCCTGGAGGACGCGGAGCGGCGCCCCCTACAATGAGCAGTTCTTC
clone size: NA; J gene: TRBJ2-7; V gene: TRBV3-1/TRBV3-2; D gene: NA; CDR3 protein: CASSQETSEQYF; CDR3 DNA: TGTGCCAGCAGCCAAGAAACGAGCGAGCAGTACTTC
clone size: NA; J gene: TRBJ2-7; V gene: TRBV6-6; D gene: TRBD2; CDR3 protein: CASSSTSGSSYEQYF; CDR3 DNA: TGTGCCAGCAGTTCGACTAGCGGTAGCTCCTACGAGCAGTACTTC
clone size: NA; J gene: TRBJ1-4; V gene: TRBV30; D gene: TRBD1; CDR3 protein: CAWSQRQGWYSNEKLFF; CDR3 DNA: TGTGCCTGGAGTCAGCGACAGGGGTGGTATTCTAATGAAAAACTGTTTTTT
clone size: NA; J gene: TRBJ2-4; V gene: TRBV10-3; D gene: TRBD1; CDR3 protein: CAISESIGTELAKNIQYF; CDR3 DNA: TGTGCCATCAGTGAGTCGATCGGGACAGAGCTAGCCAAAAACATTCAGTACTTC
clone size: NA; J gene: TRBJ1-5; V gene: TRBV24-1; D gene: NA; CDR3 protein: CATSDSGNQPQHF; CDR3 DNA: TGTGCCACCAGTGATTCGGGGAATCAGCCCCAGCATTTT
clone size: once; J gene: TRBJ1-6; V gene: TRBV5-6; D gene: TRBD1; CDR3 protein: CASSLEQGASYNSPLHF; CDR3 DNA: TGTGCCAGCAGCTTGGAACAGGGGGCCTCGTATAATTCACCCCTCCACTTT
clone size: NA; J gene: TRBJ1-6; V gene: TRBV5-4; D gene: NA; CDR3 protein: CASSLKAGLNSPLHF; CDR3 DNA: TGTGCCAGCAGCTTGAAGGCCGGGTTGAATTCACCCCTCCACTTT
clone size: NA; J gene: TRBJ1-2; V gene: TRBV2; D gene: NA; CDR3 protein: CASSEGHRYGYTF; CDR3 DNA: TGTGCCAGCAGTGAAGGACACCGCTATGGCTACACCTTC
clone size: NA; J gene: TRBJ2-5; V gene: TRBV18; D gene: TRBD1; CDR3 protein: CASTMGQGASETQYF; CDR3 DNA: TGTGCCAGCACGATGGGCCAGGGGGCCTCAGAGACCCAGTACTTC
clone size: NA; J gene: TRBJ2-3; V gene: TRBV7-3; D gene: NA; CDR3 protein: CASSLSSLDTQYF; CDR3 DNA: TGTGCCAGCAGCTTATCCTCACTCGATACGCAGTATTTT
clone size: few; J gene: TRBJ1-2; V gene: TRBV6-2/TRBV6-3; D gene: NA; CDR3 protein: CASSYGRRSGGYTF; CDR3 DNA: TGTGCCAGCAGTTACGGGCGGAGGTCGGGTGGCTACACCTTC
clone size: NA; J gene: TRBJ1-1; V gene: TRBV27; D gene: TRBD1; CDR3 protein: CASFPINRGPEAFF; CDR3 DNA: TGTGCCAGCTTCCCCATCAACAGGGGGCCTGAAGCTTTCTTT
clone size: NA; J gene: TRBJ2-7; V gene: TRBV12-3/TRBV12-4; D gene: NA; CDR3 protein: CASREQGREQYF; CDR3 DNA: TGTGCCAGCAGGGAACAGGGCCGGGAGCAGTACTTC
clone size: NA; J gene: TRBJ2-7; V gene: TRBV12-3/TRBV12-4; D gene: NA; CDR3 protein: CASSYTQGYEQYF; CDR3 DNA: TGTGCCAGCAGCTATACGCAGGGTTACGAGCAGTACTTC
clone size: NA; J gene: TRBJ1-4; V gene: TRBV11-2; D gene: TRBD1; CDR3 protein: CASSLGRGTANEKLFF; CDR3 DNA: TGTGCCAGCAGCTTAGGGAGGGGGACAGCTAATGAAAAACTGTTTTTT
clone size: NA; J gene: TRBJ2-2; V gene: TRBV5-1; D gene: TRBD2; CDR3 protein: CASSLRGLAVKNTGELFF; CDR3 DNA: TGCGCCAGCAGCCTGCGCGGCCTAGCGGTTAAGAACACCGGGGAGCTGTTTTTT
clone size: NA; J gene: TRBJ1-2; V gene: TRBV27; D gene: TRBD1; CDR3 protein: CASSTAPVGTGGYTF; CDR3 DNA: TGTGCCAGCAGTACCGCCCCGGTCGGGACAGGGGGCTACACCTTC
clone size: NA; J gene: TRBJ1-5; V gene: TRBV4-2; D gene: NA; CDR3 protein: CASSQVDSLNQPQHF; CDR3 DNA: TGTGCCAGCAGCCAAGTCGACAGTCTTAATCAGCCCCAGCATTTT
clone size: few; J gene: TRBJ2-7; V gene: TRBV30; D gene: TRBD1; CDR3 protein: CAWSGQGRTGFWDEQYF; CDR3 DNA: TGTGCCTGGAGTGGACAGGGGCGGACCGGGTTTTGGGACGAGCAGTACTTC
clone size: NA; J gene: TRBJ2-2; V gene: TRBV6-4; D gene: NA; CDR3 protein: CASSDYQGSGELFF; CDR3 DNA: TGTGCCAGCAGTGACTATCAGGGGTCCGGGGAGCTGTTTTTT
clone size: NA; J gene: TRBJ2-4; V gene: TRBV5-5; D gene: TRBD1; CDR3 protein: CASSGTGGSATKNIQYF; CDR3 DNA: TGTGCCAGCAGCGGGACAGGGGGCTCGGCAACCAAAAACATTCAGTACTTC
clone size: NA; J gene: TRBJ2-7; V gene: TRBV20-1; D gene: TRBD2; CDR3 protein: CSASKREFPYEQYF; CDR3 DNA: TGCAGTGCTAGTAAGCGGGAGTTCCCCTACGAGCAGTACTTC
clone size: NA; J gene: TRBJ2-1; V gene: TRBV28; D gene: NA; CDR3 protein: CASIRGRRDPEQFF; CDR3 DNA: TGTGCCAGCATCCGGGGGAGGCGGGATCCTGAGCAGTTCTTC
clone size: many; J gene: TRBJ1-1; V gene: TRBV18; D gene: NA; CDR3 protein: CASSPPGGGTEAFF; CDR3 DNA: TGTGCCAGCTCACCACCGGGGGGGGGCACTGAAGCTTTCTTT
clone size: few; J gene: TRBJ2-1; V gene: TRBV7-3; D gene: NA; CDR3 protein: CASSLNRGASNEQFF; CDR3 DNA: TGTGCCAGCAGCTTAAATCGCGGGGCTAGTAATGAGCAGTTCTTC
clone size: NA; J gene: TRBJ1-4; V gene: TRBV7-9; D gene: TRBD1; CDR3 protein: CASSLIGRGSYEKLFF; CDR3 DNA: TGTGCCAGCAGCTTAATTGGCAGGGGGAGTTATGAAAAACTGTTTTTT
clone size: NA; J gene: TRBJ2-7; V gene: TRBV19; D gene: TRBD1; CDR3 protein: CASSSAGGSYEQYF; CDR3 DNA: TGTGCCAGTAGTTCGGCAGGGGGTAGCTACGAGCAGTACTTC
clone size: NA; J gene: TRBJ1-2; V gene: TRBV6-5; D gene: TRBD1; CDR3 protein: CASSYSDREHGYTF; CDR3 DNA: TGTGCCAGCAGTTACTCCGACAGGGAACATGGCTACACCTTC
clone size: NA; J gene: TRBJ1-5; V gene: TRBV2; D gene: NA; CDR3 protein: CASSAWVGENQPQHF; CDR3 DNA: TGTGCCAGCAGTGCTTGGGTCGGGGAGAATCAGCCCCAGCATTTT
clone size: medium-sized; J gene: TRBJ2-7; V gene: TRBV7-6; D gene: TRBD2; CDR3 protein: CASSVGERGPYEQYF; CDR3 DNA: TGTGCCAGCTCCGTAGGAGAGCGGGGTCCCTACGAGCAGTACTTC
clone size: few; J gene: TRBJ1-1; V gene: TRBV18; D gene: NA; CDR3 protein: CASSLERADTEAFF; CDR3 DNA: TGTGCCAGCTCCTTGGAGCGGGCAGACACTGAAGCTTTCTTT
clone size: NA; J gene: TRBJ1-3; V gene: TRBV9; D gene: NA; CDR3 protein: CASSVAVSGNTIYF; CDR3 DNA: TGTGCCAGCAGCGTAGCTGTATCTGGAAACACCATATATTTT
clone size: NA; J gene: TRBJ2-7; V gene: TRBV6-5; D gene: TRBD2; CDR3 protein: CASYTSGASYEQYF; CDR3 DNA: TGTGCCAGTTATACTAGCGGGGCCTCCTACGAGCAGTACTTC
clone size: NA; J gene: TRBJ2-6; V gene: TRBV7-9; D gene: NA; CDR3 protein: CASSSLYGGSGANVLTF; CDR3 DNA: TGTGCCAGCAGCAGCTTATACGGGGGCTCTGGGGCCAACGTCCTGACTTTC
clone size: NA; J gene: TRBJ2-2; V gene: TRBV7-3; D gene: NA; CDR3 protein: CASSFLNTGELFF; CDR3 DNA: TGTGCCAGCAGCTTCCTCAACACCGGGGAGCTGTTTTTT
clone size: NA; J gene: TRBJ2-7; V gene: TRBV28; D gene: NA; CDR3 protein: CASRGLVYEQYF; CDR3 DNA: TGTGCCAGCAGGGGACTGGTCTACGAGCAGTACTTC
clone size: NA; J gene: TRBJ1-1; V gene: TRBV5-4; D gene: TRBD1; CDR3 protein: CASSYGQGTEAFF; CDR3 DNA: TGTGCCAGCAGCTACGGACAGGGGACTGAAGCTTTCTTT
clone size: NA; J gene: TRBJ2-1; V gene: TRBV15; D gene: TRBD2; CDR3 protein: CATSRDPSGGDEQFF; CDR3 DNA: TGTGCCACCAGCAGAGATCCTAGCGGGGGAGATGAGCAGTTCTTC